This T cell receptor beta chain is from a study of T-cell reconstitution after alpha-beta-depleted transplantation in children (dated by TCRdb to the mid-2010s). Background on the whole study: The study quantitatively tracked T-cell immune reconstitution after TCRalphabeta/CD19-depleted allogeneic hematopoietic cell transplantation in children using TCR repertoire profiling.

The library was prepared using PCR. The instrument was an Illumina HiSeq 2500. To normalize quantification of the TCRbeta repertoire, the TCR libraries were built with molecular barcoding that relied on unique molecular identifiers. TCRdb reanalyzed the raw reads on its own, using fastp at Q25 for trimming and MiXCR for clone calling, and kept in-frame beta chains. Here each entry gathers all rows of one CDR3 protein and keeps the most common genes and DNA. Present in this sample are 350,000 to 450,000 distinct CDR3 sequences, approximately 20% of which were seen just once. The ten most abundant clones make up around 3.9% of the sample. After removal of 0 bases from V and 7 bases from J, the junction retains 9 bases not matched to a gene. The CDR3 covers 18 residues, taking in both the cysteine and the phenylalanine. CDR3 DNA only is kept here, 54 bases in frame from base 1. The germline V gene provides CDR1 SGHVS and CDR2 FNYEAQ.

This clonotype was counted only a few times. Its antigen remains unidentified. The record has no base qualities; no much larger clone is one base away. The sample in question was PBMCs from the stem cell graft donor, obtained from the stem cell graft. This sequence was found in a human donor who donated a stem cell graft to a child with acute myeloid leukemia. The sequence joins TRBV7-6 to TRBJ2-1; 13 bases in the junction line up with TRBD2. The encoded CDR3 is CASSLALAGGPRANEQFF. The DNA reads TGTGCCAGCAGCTTAGCACTAGCGGGAGGGCCAAGGGCAAATGAGCAGTTCTTC.